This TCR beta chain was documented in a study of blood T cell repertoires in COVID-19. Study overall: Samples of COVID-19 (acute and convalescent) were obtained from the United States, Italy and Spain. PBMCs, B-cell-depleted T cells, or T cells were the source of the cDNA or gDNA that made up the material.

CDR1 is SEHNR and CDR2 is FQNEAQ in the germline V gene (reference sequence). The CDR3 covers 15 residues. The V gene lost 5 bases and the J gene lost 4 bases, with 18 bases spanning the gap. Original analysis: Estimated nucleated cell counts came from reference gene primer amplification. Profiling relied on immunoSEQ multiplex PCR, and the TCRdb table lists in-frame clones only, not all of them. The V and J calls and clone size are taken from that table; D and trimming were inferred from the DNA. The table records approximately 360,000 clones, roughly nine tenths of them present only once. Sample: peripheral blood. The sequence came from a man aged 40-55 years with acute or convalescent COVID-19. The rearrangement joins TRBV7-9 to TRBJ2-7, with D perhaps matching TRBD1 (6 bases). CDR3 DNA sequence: TGTGCCAGCAGCCAATACAGGGATTTTGGGTACGAGCAGTACTTC. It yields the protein CASSQYRDFGYEQYF.